Presented here are 14 T cell receptor beta chains from one specimen sequenced in a study of cytomegalovirus exposure and HLA in healthy donors. Primers: 60 Vbeta forward and 13 Jbeta reverse. Data came from immunoSEQ multiplex PCR; TCRdb stores just in-frame clones and leaves some out. The profile covers about 160,000 clones, with roughly 80% appearing a single time and roughly an eighth taken by the ten largest. The source material was PBMCs. The receptors shown here come from a man aged 35-49 years in good health and CMV-seropositive.

The chain carries TRBV15 and TRBJ2-7, with D possibly TRBD2 on 6 matching bases. Germline assignment: CDR1 LNHNV and CDR2 YYDKDF (reference sequence). The length of the CDR3 is 12 residues. The germline V and J ends were trimmed by 8 bases and 4 bases, with 12 bases remaining between them. The CDR3 spells CATRDGSYEQYF. The DNA for the CDR3 is TGTGCCACCCGGGACGGGAGTTACGAGCAGTACTTC.

The rearrangement joins TRBV5-1 to TRBJ1-1; TRBD1 is a possible D gene (5 bases). Trimming cost V 9 bases and J 1 base, with 13 bases left between them. The length of the CDR3 is 13 residues. Germline CDR1 SGHRS, CDR2 YFSETQ. CDR3 bases: TGCGCCACATCTACTCAGGGGAACACTGAAGCTTTCTTT. Its protein is CATSTQGNTEAFF.

This chain connects TRBV7-2 to TRBJ2-1; tentatively, D is TRBD2 (6 bases). In germline, CDR1 is SGHTA, CDR2 FQGNSA. CDR3 length: 16 amino acids. Trimming removed 0 bases at V and 0 bases at J, with 9 bases between. The CDR3 is CASSLAGTGSYNEQFF. Written as DNA, the CDR3 is TGTGCCAGCAGCTTAGCTGGGACTGGCTCCTACAATGAGCAGTTCTTC.

The rearrangement uses TRBV30 and TRBJ2-1; D is ambiguous. Germline V lookup: CDR1 GTSNPN, CDR2 SVGIG (reference sequence). The CDR3 has 10 amino acids. Trimming stripped 7 bases from V and 4 bases from J, with 5 bases between. The CDR3 sequence: CAYEYNEQFF. The CDR3 DNA reads as TGTGCCTATGAGTACAATGAGCAGTTCTTC.

J is TRBJ1-5 and V is TRBV2, with 9 nucleotides matching TRBD1. The CDR3 extends over 16 amino acids. From germline, CDR1 is SNHLY and CDR2 FYNNEI. V lost 4 bases, J lost 3 bases, and 7 bases stayed unmatched. The CDR3 sequence: CASSGTTGGPNQPQHF. The DNA for the CDR3 is TGTGCCAGCAGTGGAACTACAGGGGGCCCCAATCAGCCCCAGCATTTT.

The rearrangement uses TRBV28 and TRBJ2-1, with D possibly being TRBD2 (5 bases). V was trimmed by 6 bases and J by 7 bases, leaving 22 bases between them. Looked up from germline, CDR1 is MDHEN and CDR2 is SYDVKM. The CDR3 is made up of 16 amino acids. CDR3 nucleotide sequence: TGTGCCAGCAGCGGACCAAGCGGAGTCACGAAAAATGAGCAGTTCTTC. Protein sequence: CASSGPSGVTKNEQFF.

The chain joins TRBV2 to TRBJ2-5; 9 bases match TRBD2. Germline CDR1 is SNHLY and CDR2 is FYNNEI. The CDR3 length is 15 residues. Losses at the gene ends were 6 bases for V and 4 bases for J; bases not matched to a gene: 9. CDR3 DNA: TGTGCCAGCAGCCCCCCAAGCGGGGGGCGAGAGACCCAGTACTTC. Translating gives CASSPPSGGRETQYF.

V usage is TRBV18 and J usage is TRBJ1-5; weak D call: TRBD1 (5 bases). The V and J ends lost 3 bases and 2 bases respectively, with 8 bases between them. This CDR3 contains 14 residues. Germline V gene data show CDR1 as KGHSH and CDR2 as LQKENI. The CDR3 DNA is TGTGCCAGCTCACCGGGGCAGGGCAATCAGCCCCAGCATTTT. It is translated as CASSPGQGNQPQHF.

In this sample, this clone turned up once. The CDR3 loop is CASSPRQGPLYGYTF. The CDR3 coding sequence is TGTGCCAGCAGCCCGAGACAGGGACCTCTCTATGGCTACACCTTC. The rearrangement links TRBV7-2 to TRBJ1-2, with TRBD1 matching 7 bases. CDR3 length: 15 residues. Germline CDR1 and CDR2: SGHTA and FQGNSA. The J segment lost 4 bases and the V segment lost 5 bases, leaving 10 bases of the junction unmatched.

CDR3 sequence: CASKTNRGIAGELFF. CDR3 nucleotides: TGTGCCAGCAAAACAAACAGGGGGATTGCCGGGGAGCTGTTTTTT. V is TRBV6-5 and J is TRBJ2-2; TRBD1 aligns across 8 bases. The CDR3 consists of 15 residues. The V gene's germline CDR1 is MNHEY and CDR2 SVGAGI. V shed 7 bases, J shed 6 bases, and the junction held 10 bases outside the gene matches.

J is TRBJ2-5 and V is TRBV5-5; 10 nucleotides match TRBD2. The CDR3 contains 16 residues. CDR1 and CDR2 from the germline V gene are SGHKS and YYEKEE (reference sequence). J was trimmed by 4 bases and V by 6 bases; bases with no gene match: 12. CDR3 DNA sequence: TGTGCCAGCACCCGAGCGGGAGGGAGTTGGGGAGAGACCCAGTACTTC. Translated, it gives CASTRAGGSWGETQYF.

This clone is a singleton in its sample. The chain combines TRBV5-5 with TRBJ2-5; D is perhaps TRBD1 (5 bases). This CDR3 comprises 16 residues. V was cut by 3 bases and J by 5 bases, with 20 bases left in between. The germline CDR1 and CDR2 sequences are SGHKS and YYEKEE (reference sequence). The CDR3: CASSSSPTGGMETQYF. The CDR3 nucleotides read TGTGCCAGCAGCTCCTCCCCCACAGGTGGTATGGAGACCCAGTACTTC. Full variable domain (remainder filled in from reference TRBV5-5 and TRBJ2-5): DAGVTQSPTHLIKTRGQQVTLRCSPISGHKSVSWYQQVLGQGPQFIFQYYEKEERGRGNFPDRFSARQFPNYSSELNVNALLLGDSALYLCASSSSPTGGMETQYFGPGTRLLVL.

This clone came up once. The rearrangement uses TRBV28 and TRBJ2-5; tentatively, D is TRBD2 (6 bases). CDR1 is MDHEN and CDR2 is SYDVKM in the germline V gene. V lost 6 bases to trimming and J lost 5 bases, with 13 bases between them. The CDR3 totals 13 residues. The CDR3 DNA reads TGTGCCAGCAGCCTAGGGAGGTTGGAGACCCAGTACTTC. This encodes CASSLGRLETQYF.

This sequence joins TRBV14 and TRBJ2-1; D unresolved. The CDR3 is 14 amino acids. V was clipped by 4 bases and J by 4 bases, with 11 bases between them. The germline gives CDR1 SGHDN, CDR2 FVKESK. The CDR3 loop reads CASSPTKRYNEQFF. The CDR3, as DNA: TGTGCCAGCAGCCCTACTAAGAGGTACAATGAGCAGTTCTTC.